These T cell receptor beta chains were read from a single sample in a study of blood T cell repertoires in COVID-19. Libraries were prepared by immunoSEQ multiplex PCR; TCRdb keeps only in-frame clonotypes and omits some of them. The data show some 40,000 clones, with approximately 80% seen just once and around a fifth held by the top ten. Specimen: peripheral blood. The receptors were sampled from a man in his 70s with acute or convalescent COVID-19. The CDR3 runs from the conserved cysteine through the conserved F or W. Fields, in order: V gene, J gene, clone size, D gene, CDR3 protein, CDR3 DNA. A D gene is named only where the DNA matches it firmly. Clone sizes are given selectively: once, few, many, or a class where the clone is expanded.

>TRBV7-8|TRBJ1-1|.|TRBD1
CASSRRDRGEAFF
TGTGCCAGCAGCCGCCGGGACAGGGGTGAAGCTTTCTTT
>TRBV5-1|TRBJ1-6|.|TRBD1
CASSQDRGTNSPLHF
TGCGCCAGCAGCCAAGACAGGGGGACGAATTCACCCCTCCACTTT
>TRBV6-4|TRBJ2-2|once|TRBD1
CASSGTPGQGTGELFF
TGTGCCAGCAGTGGTACTCCGGGACAGGGTACCGGGGAGCTGTTTTTT
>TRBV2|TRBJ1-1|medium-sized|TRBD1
CASRGTANTEAFF
TGTGCCAGCAGGGGGACAGCGAACACTGAAGCTTTCTTT
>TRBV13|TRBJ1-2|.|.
CASSSGRQSNYGYTF
TGTGCCAGCAGCTCCGGAAGACAATCCAACTATGGCTACACCTTC
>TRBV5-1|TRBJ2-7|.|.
CASSFMSLSSPEQYF
TGCGCCAGCAGCTTTATGTCCCTGAGCTCCCCCGAGCAGTACTTC
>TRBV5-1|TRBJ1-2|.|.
CASSLTAPANYGYTF
TGCGCCAGCAGCTTGACCGCACCAGCTAACTATGGCTACACCTTC
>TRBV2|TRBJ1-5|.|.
CASSSSRGSNQPQHF
TGTGCCAGCAGTAGCTCCAGGGGTAGCAATCAGCCCCAGCATTTT
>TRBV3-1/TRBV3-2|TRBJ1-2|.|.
CASSQDLGLRGYTF
TGTGCCAGCAGCCAAGATCTGGGACTGCGTGGCTACACCTTC
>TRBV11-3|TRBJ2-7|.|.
CASSLDGHEQYF
TGTGCCAGCAGCTTAGATGGCCACGAGCAGTACTTC
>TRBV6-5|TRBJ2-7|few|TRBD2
CAVGPSGGAGEQYF
TGTGCCGTCGGTCCCAGCGGGGGGGCGGGTGAGCAGTACTTC
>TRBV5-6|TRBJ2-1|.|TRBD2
CASSSERGPNEQFF
TGTGCCAGCAGCTCAGAGCGGGGGCCCAATGAGCAGTTCTTC
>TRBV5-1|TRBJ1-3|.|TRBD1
CASSFGTGGNTIYF
TGCGCCAGCAGCTTCGGGACAGGTGGAAACACCATATATTTT
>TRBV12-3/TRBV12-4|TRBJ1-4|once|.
CATTGGGWQKLFF
TGTGCCACAACTGGGGGGGGGTGGCAAAAACTGTTTTTT
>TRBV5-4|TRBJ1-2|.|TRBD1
CASSSSPGQGFYGYTF
TGTGCCAGCAGCTCGTCCCCGGGACAGGGATTTTATGGCTACACCTTC
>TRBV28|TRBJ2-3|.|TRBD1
CASDRDRGDTQYF
TGTGCCAGCGACAGGGATCGAGGAGATACGCAGTATTTT
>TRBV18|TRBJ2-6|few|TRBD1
CASSRGTGGATGANVLTF
TGTGCCAGCTCACGAGGGACAGGGGGCGCGACTGGGGCCAACGTCCTGACTTTC
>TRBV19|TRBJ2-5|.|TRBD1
CASSNRQGRRETQYF
TGTGCCAGTAGTAACCGACAGGGGAGACGGGAGACCCAGTACTTC
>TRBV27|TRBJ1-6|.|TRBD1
CASSRQGAFGSPLHF
TGTGCCAGCAGCCGACAGGGGGCTTTCGGTTCACCCCTCCACTTT
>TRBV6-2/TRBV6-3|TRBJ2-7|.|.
CASSYPTGLPFHEQYF
TGTGCCAGCAGTTACCCGACGGGACTCCCGTTCCACGAGCAGTACTTC
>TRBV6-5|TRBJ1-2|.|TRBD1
CASSLQGAGYGYTF
TGTGCCAGCAGCCTACAGGGGGCCGGCTATGGCTACACCTTC
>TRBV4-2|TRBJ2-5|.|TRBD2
CASSQRASGGETQYF
TGTGCCAGCAGCCAAAGGGCTAGCGGGGGAGAGACCCAGTACTTC
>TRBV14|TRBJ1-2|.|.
CASSQGVRLNGYTF
TGTGCCAGCAGCCAAGGAGTCAGGTTAAATGGCTACACCTTC
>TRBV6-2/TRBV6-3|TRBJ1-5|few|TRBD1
CASSYSLRTGLGTGNQPQHF
TGTGCCAGCAGTTACTCACTCCGGACAGGGTTAGGTACGGGCAATCAGCCCCAGCATTTT
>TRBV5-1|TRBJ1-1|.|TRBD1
CASSLQGQGNTEAFF
TGCGCCAGCAGCTTACAGGGGCAGGGCAACACTGAAGCTTTCTTT
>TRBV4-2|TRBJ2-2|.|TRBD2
CASSSRRLAGGSTGELFF
TGTGCCAGCAGCTCCCGAAGGCTAGCGGGGGGCTCCACCGGGGAGCTGTTTTTT
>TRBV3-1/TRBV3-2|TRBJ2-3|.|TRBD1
CASSPGQGARPKSTDTQYF
TGTGCCAGCAGCCCGGGACAGGGGGCCCGACCGAAATCCACAGATACGCAGTATTTT
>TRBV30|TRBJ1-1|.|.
CAWSTRSSEAFF
TGTGCCTGGAGTACTCGGAGTAGCGAAGCTTTCTTT
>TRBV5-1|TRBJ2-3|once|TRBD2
CASSLSSGGQDTQYF
TGCGCCAGCAGCTTGTCTAGCGGGGGGCAAGATACGCAGTATTTT
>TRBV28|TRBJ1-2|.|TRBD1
CASNPPGQGPLGYTF
TGTGCCAGCAATCCTCCGGGACAGGGGCCACTCGGCTACACCTTC
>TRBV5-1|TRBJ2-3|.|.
CASSLAGKSTDTQYF
TGCGCCAGCAGCTTGGCCGGTAAATCCACAGATACGCAGTATTTT
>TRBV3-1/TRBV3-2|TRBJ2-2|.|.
CASRSTGELFF
TGTGCCAGCAGGAGCACCGGGGAGCTGTTTTTT
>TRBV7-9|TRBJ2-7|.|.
CASSSGISYEQYF
TGTGCCAGCAGCTCGGGGATATCCTACGAGCAGTACTTC
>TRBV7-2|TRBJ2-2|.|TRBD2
CASSRGGLAGGELFF
TGTGCCAGCAGCCGGGGGGGATTGGCGGGCGGGGAGCTGTTTTTT
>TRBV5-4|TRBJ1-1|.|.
CASSREGPGNTEAFF
TGTGCCAGCAGCCGGGAGGGTCCAGGGAACACTGAAGCTTTCTTT
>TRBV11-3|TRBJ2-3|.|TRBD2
CASSLGLAGAGDTQYF
TGTGCCAGCAGCTTAGGACTAGCGGGGGCTGGAGATACGCAGTATTTT
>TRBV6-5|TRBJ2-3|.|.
CASSPGADTQYF
TGTGCCAGCAGTCCAGGGGCAGATACGCAGTATTTT
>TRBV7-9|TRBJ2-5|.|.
CASSPPPGQETQYF
TGTGCCAGCAGCCCACCCCCAGGCCAAGAGACCCAGTACTTC
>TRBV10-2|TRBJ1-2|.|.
CASSESTDYGYTF
TGCGCCAGCAGTGAGTCGACAGACTATGGCTACACCTTC
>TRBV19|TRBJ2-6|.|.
CASLSTVRSSSGANVLTF
TGTGCCAGTCTTTCGACAGTGAGATCCAGCTCTGGGGCCAACGTCCTGACTTTC
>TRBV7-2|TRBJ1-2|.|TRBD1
CASSLGGTVTNYGYTF
TGTGCCAGCAGCTTAGGCGGGACAGTTACTAACTATGGCTACACCTTC
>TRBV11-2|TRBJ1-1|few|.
CASSAATGNTEAFF
TGTGCCAGCAGCGCCGCTACAGGGAACACTGAAGCTTTCTTT
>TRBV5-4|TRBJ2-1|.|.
CASSLSRGDEQFF
TGTGCCAGCAGCTTGAGCAGGGGGGATGAGCAGTTCTTC
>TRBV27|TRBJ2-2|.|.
CASTGLTNTGELFF
TGTGCCAGTACTGGACTTACAAACACCGGGGAGCTGTTTTTT
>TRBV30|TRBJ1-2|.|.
CAHDSLIYGYTF
TGTGCCCATGACAGCCTCATCTATGGCTACACCTTC